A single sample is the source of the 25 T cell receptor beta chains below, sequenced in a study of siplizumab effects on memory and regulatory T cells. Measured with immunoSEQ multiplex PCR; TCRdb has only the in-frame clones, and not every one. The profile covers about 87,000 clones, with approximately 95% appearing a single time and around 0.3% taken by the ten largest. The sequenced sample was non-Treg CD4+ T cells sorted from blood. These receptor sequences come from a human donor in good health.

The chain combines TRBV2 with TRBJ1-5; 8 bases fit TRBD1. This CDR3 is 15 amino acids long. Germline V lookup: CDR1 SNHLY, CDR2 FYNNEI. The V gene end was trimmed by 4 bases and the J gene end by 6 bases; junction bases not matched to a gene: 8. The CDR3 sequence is CASSGRGQGFQPQHF. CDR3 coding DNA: TGTGCCAGCAGTGGCCGTGGACAGGGTTTTCAGCCCCAGCATTTT.

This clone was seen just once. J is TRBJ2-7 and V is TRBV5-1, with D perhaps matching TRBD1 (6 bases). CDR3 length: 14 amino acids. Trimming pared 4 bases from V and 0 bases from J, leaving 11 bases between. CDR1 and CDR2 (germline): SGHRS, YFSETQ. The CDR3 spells CASSLRTVSYEQYF. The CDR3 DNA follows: TGCGCCAGCAGCCTTCGGACAGTCTCCTACGAGCAGTACTTC.

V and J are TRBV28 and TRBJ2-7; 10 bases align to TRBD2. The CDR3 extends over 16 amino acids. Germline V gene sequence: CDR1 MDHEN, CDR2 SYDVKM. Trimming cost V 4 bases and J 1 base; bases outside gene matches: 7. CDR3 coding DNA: TGTGCCAGCAGTTCCCCGAGTAGCGGGAGGTCCTACGAGCAGTACTTC. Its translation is CASSSPSSGRSYEQYF.

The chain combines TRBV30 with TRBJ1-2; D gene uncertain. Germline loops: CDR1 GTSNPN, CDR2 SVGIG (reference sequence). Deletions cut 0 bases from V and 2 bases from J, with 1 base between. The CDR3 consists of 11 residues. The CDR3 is CAWSVNYGYTF. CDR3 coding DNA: TGTGCCTGGAGTGTAAACTATGGCTACACCTTC.

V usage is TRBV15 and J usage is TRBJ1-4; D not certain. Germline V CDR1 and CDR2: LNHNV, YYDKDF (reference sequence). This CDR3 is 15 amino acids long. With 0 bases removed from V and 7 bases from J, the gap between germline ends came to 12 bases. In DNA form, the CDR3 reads TGTGCCACCAGCAGAGATGGATCCGGCGGTGAAAAACTGTTTTTT. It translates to CATSRDGSGGEKLFF.

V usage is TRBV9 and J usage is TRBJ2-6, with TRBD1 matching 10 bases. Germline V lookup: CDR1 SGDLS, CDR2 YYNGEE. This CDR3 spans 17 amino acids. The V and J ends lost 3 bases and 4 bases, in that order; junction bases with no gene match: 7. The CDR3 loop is CASSDRQGARGANVLTF. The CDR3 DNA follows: TGTGCCAGCAGCGATAGACAGGGGGCGCGAGGGGCCAACGTCCTGACTTTC.

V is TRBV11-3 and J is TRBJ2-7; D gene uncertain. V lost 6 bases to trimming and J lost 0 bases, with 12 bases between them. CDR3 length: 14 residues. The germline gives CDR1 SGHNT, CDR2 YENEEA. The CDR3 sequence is CASSFYPNSYEQYF. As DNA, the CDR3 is TGTGCCAGCAGTTTTTATCCTAACTCCTACGAGCAGTACTTC.

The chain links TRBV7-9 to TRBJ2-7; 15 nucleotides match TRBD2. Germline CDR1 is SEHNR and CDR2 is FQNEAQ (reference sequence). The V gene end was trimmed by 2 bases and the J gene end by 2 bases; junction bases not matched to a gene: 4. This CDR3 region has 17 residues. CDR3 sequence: CASSLWGLAGGPYEQYF. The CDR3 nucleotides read TGTGCCAGCAGCTTATGGGGACTAGCGGGGGGCCCCTACGAGCAGTACTTC.

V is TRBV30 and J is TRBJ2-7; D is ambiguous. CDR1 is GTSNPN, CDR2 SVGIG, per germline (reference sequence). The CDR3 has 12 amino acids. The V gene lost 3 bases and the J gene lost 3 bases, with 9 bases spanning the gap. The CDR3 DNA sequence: TGTGCCTGGAGCCACGGTTACTACGAGCAGTACTTC. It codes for CAWSHGYYEQYF. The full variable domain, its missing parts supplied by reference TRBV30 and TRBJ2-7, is SQTIHQWPATLVQPVGSPLSLECTVEGTSNPNLYWYRQAAGRGLQLLFYSVGIGQISSEVPQNLSASRPQDRQFILSSKKLLLSDSGFYLCAWSHGYYEQYFGPGTRLTVT.

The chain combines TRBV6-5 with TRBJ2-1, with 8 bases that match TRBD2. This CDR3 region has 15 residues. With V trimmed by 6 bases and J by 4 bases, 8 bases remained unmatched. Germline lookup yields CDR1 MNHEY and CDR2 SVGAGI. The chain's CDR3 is CASRDSGGNYNEQFF. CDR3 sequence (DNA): TGTGCCAGCAGGGACAGCGGGGGAAATTACAATGAGCAGTTCTTC.

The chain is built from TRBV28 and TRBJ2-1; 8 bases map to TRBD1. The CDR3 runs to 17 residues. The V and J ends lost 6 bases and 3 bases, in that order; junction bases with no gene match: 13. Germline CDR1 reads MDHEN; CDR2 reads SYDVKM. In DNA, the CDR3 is TGTGCCAGCAGCATGGCTTCAGGGGGCCCCCTCTACAATGAGCAGTTCTTC. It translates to CASSMASGGPLYNEQFF.

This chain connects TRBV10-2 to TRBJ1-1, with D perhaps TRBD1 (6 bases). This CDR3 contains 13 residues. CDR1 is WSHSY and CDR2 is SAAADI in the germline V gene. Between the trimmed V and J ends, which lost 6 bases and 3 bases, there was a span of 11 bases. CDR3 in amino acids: CASSFSGDTEAFF. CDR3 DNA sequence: TGCGCCAGCAGCTTTTCAGGGGACACTGAAGCTTTCTTT.

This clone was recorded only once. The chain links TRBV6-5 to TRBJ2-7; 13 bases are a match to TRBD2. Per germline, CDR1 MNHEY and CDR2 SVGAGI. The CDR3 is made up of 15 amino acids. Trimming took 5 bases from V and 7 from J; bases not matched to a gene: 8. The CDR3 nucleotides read TGTGCCAGCAGTGGCGGGACTAGCGGGGTTGGAGAGCAGTACTTC. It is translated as CASSGGTSGVGEQYF.

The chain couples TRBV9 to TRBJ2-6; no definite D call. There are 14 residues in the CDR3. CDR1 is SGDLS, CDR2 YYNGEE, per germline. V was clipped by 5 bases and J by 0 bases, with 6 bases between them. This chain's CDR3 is CASSPFSGANVLTF. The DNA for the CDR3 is TGTGCCAGCAGTCCCTTCTCTGGGGCCAACGTCCTGACTTTC.

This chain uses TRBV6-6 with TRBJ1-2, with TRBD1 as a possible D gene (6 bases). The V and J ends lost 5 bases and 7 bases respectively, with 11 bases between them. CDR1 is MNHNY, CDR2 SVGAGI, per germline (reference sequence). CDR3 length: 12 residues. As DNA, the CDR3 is TGTGCCAGCAGTCTTAGACAGGTTGGCTACACCTTC. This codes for CASSLRQVGYTF.

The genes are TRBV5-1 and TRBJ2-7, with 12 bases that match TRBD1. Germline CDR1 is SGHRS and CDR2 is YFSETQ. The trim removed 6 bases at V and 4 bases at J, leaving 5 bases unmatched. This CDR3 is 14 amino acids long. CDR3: CASKGDRGRYEQYF. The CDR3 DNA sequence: TGCGCCAGCAAAGGGGACAGGGGGCGATACGAGCAGTACTTC. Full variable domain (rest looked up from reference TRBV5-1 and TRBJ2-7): KAGVTQTPRYLIKTRGQQVTLSCSPISGHRSVSWYQQTPGQGLQFLFEYFSETQRNKGNFPGRFSGRQFSNSRSEMNVSTLELGDSALYLCASKGDRGRYEQYFGPGTRLTVT.

The CDR3 region has the DNA TGTGCCAGCACCATAGATCGGACAGTTCCGGGGGAGCTGTTTTTT. Residues: CASTIDRTVPGELFF. The rearrangement uses TRBV7-9 and TRBJ2-2; a weak D match, TRBD1 (6 bases). Trimming removed 7 bases at V and 8 bases at J, with 20 bases between. There are 15 residues in the CDR3. Germline V lookup: CDR1 SEHNR, CDR2 FQNEAQ (reference sequence).

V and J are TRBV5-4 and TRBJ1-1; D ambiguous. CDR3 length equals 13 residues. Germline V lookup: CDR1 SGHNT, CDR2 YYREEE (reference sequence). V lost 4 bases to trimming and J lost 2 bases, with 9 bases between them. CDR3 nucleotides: TGTGCCAGCAGCGCCGACCTTAACACTGAAGCTTTCTTT. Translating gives CASSADLNTEAFF.

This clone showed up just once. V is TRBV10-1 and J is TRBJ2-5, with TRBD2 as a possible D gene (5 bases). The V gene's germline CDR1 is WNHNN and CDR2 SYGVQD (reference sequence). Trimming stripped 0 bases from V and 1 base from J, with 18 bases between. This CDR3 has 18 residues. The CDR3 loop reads CASSESVRRGNIQETQYF. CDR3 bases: TGCGCCAGCAGTGAGTCGGTTCGACGGGGAAACATCCAAGAGACCCAGTACTTC.

This chain's CDR3 is CARDRHSYEQYF. The CDR3 DNA sequence: TGTGCCAGGGACCGACACTCCTACGAGCAGTACTTC. The J gene is TRBJ2-7, the V gene TRBV21-1. TRBV21-1 is assigned pseudogene status. This CDR3 is built from 12 residues.

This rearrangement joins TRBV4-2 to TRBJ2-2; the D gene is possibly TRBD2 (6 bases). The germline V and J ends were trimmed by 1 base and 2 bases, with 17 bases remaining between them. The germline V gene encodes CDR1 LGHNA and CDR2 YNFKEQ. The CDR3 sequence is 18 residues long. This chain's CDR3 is CASSQGSPGERNTGELFF. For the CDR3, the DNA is TGTGCCAGCAGCCAAGGGTCCCCGGGGGAACGCAACACCGGGGAGCTGTTTTTT.

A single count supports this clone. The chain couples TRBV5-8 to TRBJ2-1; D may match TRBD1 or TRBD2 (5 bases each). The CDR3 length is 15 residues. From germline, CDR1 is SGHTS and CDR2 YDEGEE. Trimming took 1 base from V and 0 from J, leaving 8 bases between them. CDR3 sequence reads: CASSLWGSSYNEQFF. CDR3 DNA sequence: TGTGCCAGCAGCTTGTGGGGGAGCTCCTACAATGAGCAGTTCTTC.

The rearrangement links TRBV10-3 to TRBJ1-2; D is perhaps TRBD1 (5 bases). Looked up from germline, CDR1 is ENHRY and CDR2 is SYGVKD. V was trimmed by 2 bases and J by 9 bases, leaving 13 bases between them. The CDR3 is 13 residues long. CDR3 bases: TGTGCCATCAGTGAGCGAACAGAGGGGAGCTACACCTTC. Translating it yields CAISERTEGSYTF.

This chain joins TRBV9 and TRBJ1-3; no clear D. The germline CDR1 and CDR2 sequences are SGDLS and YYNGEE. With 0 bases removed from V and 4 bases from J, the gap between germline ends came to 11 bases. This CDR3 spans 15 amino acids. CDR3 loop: CASSVGSTGGNTIYF. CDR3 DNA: TGTGCCAGCAGCGTAGGGTCTACGGGCGGAAACACCATATATTTT.

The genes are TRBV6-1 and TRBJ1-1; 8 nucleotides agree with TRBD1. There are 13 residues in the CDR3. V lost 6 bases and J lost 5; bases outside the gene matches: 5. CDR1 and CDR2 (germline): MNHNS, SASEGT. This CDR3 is CASRTRQGTEAFF. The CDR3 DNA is TGTGCCAGCAGGACACGACAGGGGACTGAAGCTTTCTTT.